This T cell receptor (beta chain) was captured in a study of blood T cell repertoires in COVID-19. Overall study context: Samples taken during acute and convalescent COVID-19 were collected in the United States, Italy and Spain.

Trimming removed 4 bases at V and 5 bases at J, with 18 bases between. The germline gives CDR1 SGDLS, CDR2 YYNGEE. CDR3 length: 15 residues. Profiled with immunoSEQ multiplex PCR; TCRdb holds only in-frame clones, not every one. This table holds more than 200,000 clones, about nine tenths found once. The V and J genes are TRBV9 and TRBJ1-2, with D possibly matching TRBD1 (6 bases). Source material: peripheral blood. The source of this sequence is a woman aged 60-75 years with acute or convalescent COVID-19. CDR3 region: CASSKGGTQGYGYTF. CDR3 nucleotide sequence: TGTGCCAGCAGCAAGGGCGGCACGCAGGGGTATGGCTACACCTTC.